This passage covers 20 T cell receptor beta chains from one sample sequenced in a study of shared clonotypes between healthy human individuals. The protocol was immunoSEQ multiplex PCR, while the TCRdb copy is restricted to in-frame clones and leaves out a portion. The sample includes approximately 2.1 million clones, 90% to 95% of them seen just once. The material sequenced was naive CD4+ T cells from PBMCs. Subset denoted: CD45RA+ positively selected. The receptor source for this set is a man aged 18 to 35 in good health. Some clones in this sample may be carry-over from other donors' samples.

The CDR3 nucleotides are TGTGCCAGCAGCGTTGGAGCGGGGAACACCGGGGAGCTGTTTTTT. Translated: CASSVGAGNTGELFF. The chain uses TRBV9 and TRBJ2-2, with D maybe TRBD2 (6 bases). V lost 2 bases, J lost 1 base, and 9 bases lay in between. The germline V gene has CDR1 SGDLS and CDR2 YYNGEE. The CDR3 consists of 15 residues.

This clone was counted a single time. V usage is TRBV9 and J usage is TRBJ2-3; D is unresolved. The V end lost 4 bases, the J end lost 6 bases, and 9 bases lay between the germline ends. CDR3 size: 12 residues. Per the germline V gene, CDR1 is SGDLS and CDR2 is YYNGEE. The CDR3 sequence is CASSPHYDTQYF. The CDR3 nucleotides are TGTGCCAGCAGCCCCCACTACGATACGCAGTATTTT.

CDR3 sequence: CASSTWQGAPEAFF. CDR3 DNA: TGTGCCAGCAGCACTTGGCAGGGGGCACCTGAAGCTTTCTTT. The chain uses TRBV7-8 and TRBJ1-1, with 8 bases lining up with TRBD1. J was trimmed by 6 bases and V by 5 bases; bases with no gene match: 8. The CDR3 loop spans 14 amino acids. The germline V gene encodes CDR1 SGHVS and CDR2 FQNEAQ.

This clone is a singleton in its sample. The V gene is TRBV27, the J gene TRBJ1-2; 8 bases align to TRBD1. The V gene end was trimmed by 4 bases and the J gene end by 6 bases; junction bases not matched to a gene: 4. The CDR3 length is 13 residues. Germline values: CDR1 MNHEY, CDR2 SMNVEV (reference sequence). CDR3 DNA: TGTGCCAGCAGTTCTACAGGGGGGCATGGCTACACCTTC. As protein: CASSSTGGHGYTF.

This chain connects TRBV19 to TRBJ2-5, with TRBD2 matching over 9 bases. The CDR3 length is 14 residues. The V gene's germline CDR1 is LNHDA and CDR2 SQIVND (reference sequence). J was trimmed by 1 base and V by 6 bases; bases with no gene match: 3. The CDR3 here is CASRMTSGQETQYF. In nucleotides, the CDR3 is TGTGCCAGTAGAATGACTAGCGGCCAAGAGACCCAGTACTTC.

CDR3 sequence (DNA): TGCGCCAGCAGCTGGACAGGGCCTCAAGACACTGAAGCTTTCTTT. As protein: CASSWTGPQDTEAFF. The V gene is TRBV5-1, the J gene TRBJ1-1, with 8 bases identical to TRBD1. The CDR3 consists of 15 residues. V gave up 3 bases and J gave up 3 bases; unmatched junction bases: 7. The germline gives CDR1 SGHRS, CDR2 YFSETQ.

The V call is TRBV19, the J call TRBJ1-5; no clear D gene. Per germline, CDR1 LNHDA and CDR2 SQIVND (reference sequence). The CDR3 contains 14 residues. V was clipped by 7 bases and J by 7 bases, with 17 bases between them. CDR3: CASNLLVVGQPQHF. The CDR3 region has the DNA TGTGCCAGTAACCTTCTCGTGGTTGGCCAGCCCCAGCATTTT. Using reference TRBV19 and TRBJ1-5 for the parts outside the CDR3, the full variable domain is DGGITQSPKYLFRKEGQNVTLSCEQNLNHDAMYWYRQDPGQGLRLIYYSQIVNDFQKGDIAEGYSVSREKKESFPLTVTSAQKNPTAFYLCASNLLVVGQPQHFGDGTRLSIL.

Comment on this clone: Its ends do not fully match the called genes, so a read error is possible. DNA for the CDR3: TGCGCCAGCAGTGAACCGGGGAACTCCGGGGAGCTGTTTTTT. This translates into CASSEPGNSGELFF. The chain carries TRBV10-2 and TRBJ2-2, with D maybe TRBD2 (5 bases). Germline V lookup: CDR1 WSHSY, CDR2 SAAADI. The length of the CDR3 is 14 residues.

Here the CDR3 DNA reads TGCGCCAGCAGCCGGGGCAATGAGCAGTTCTTC. It is translated as CASSRGNEQFF. This chain joins TRBV4-3 and TRBJ2-1; D remains unclear. Germline V gene sequence: CDR1 LGHNA, CDR2 YSLEER. CDR3 size: 11 residues. V lost 4 bases, J lost 6 bases, and 4 bases lay in between.

CDR3 sequence: CASSQVTGSGNTIYF. For the CDR3, the DNA is TGCGCCAGCAGCCAAGTGACAGGGTCTGGAAACACCATATATTTT. The rearrangement joins TRBV4-3 to TRBJ1-3; 7 bases are shared with TRBD1. CDR1 and CDR2 from the germline V gene are LGHNA and YSLEER. The V segment lost 1 base and the J segment 1 base; nucleotides outside the gene matches: 1. This CDR3 region has 15 residues.

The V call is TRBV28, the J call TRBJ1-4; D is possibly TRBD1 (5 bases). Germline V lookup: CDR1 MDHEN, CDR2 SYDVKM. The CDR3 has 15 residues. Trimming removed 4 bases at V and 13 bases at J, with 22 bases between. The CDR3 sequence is CASSSRDVTLEGLFF. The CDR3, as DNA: TGTGCCAGCAGTTCCCGGGACGTCACCCTTGAAGGACTGTTTTTT.

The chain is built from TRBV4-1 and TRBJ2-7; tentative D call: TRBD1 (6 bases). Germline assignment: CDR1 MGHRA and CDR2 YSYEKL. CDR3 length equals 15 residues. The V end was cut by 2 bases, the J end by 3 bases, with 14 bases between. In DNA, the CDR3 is TGCGCCAGCAGCCAACCGTCCCGGGACAACTACGAGCAGTACTTC. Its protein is CASSQPSRDNYEQYF.

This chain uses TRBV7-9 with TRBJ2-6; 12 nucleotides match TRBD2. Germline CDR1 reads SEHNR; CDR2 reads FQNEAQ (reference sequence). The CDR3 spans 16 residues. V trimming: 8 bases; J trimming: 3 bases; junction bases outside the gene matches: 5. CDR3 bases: TGTGCCAGCGGACGACTAGCGGGAGTTGGGGCCAACGTCCTGACTTTC. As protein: CASGRLAGVGANVLTF.

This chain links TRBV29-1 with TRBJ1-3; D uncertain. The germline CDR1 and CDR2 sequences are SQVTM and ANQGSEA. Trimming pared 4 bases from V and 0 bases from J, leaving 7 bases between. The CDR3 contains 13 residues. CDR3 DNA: TGCAGCGTTGCCCAGGTCTCTGGAAACACCATATATTTT. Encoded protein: CSVAQVSGNTIYF.

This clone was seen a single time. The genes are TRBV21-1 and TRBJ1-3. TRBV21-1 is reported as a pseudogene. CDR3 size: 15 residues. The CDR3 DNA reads TGTGCCAGCAGCAAAGAGGCTATCTCTGGAAACACCATATATTTT. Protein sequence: CASSKEAISGNTIYF.

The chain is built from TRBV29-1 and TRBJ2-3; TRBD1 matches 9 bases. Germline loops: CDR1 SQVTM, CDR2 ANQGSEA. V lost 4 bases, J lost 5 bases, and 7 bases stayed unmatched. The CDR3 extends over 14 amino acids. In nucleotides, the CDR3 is TGCAGCGTTGCACAGGGGGCATATGTAGATACGCAGTATTTT. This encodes CSVAQGAYVDTQYF.

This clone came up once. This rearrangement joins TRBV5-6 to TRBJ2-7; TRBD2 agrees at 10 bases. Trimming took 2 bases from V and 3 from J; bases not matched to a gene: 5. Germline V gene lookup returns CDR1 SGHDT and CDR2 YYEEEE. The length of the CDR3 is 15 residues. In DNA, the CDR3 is TGTGCCAGCAGCTTCGGGACTAGCGTTAGCTACGAGCAGTACTTC. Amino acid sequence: CASSFGTSVSYEQYF.

The CDR3: CASNEGGSGLAGGKWGTDTQYF. The CDR3 region has the DNA TGTGCCAGCAACGAGGGGGGATCCGGACTAGCGGGAGGGAAATGGGGTACAGATACGCAGTATTTT. The gene calls are TRBV2 and TRBJ2-3, with TRBD2 matching over 15 bases. CDR1 SNHLY and CDR2 FYNNEI come from the germline V gene. This CDR3 is built from 22 residues. The V segment lost 7 bases and the J segment 3 bases; nucleotides outside the gene matches: 23.

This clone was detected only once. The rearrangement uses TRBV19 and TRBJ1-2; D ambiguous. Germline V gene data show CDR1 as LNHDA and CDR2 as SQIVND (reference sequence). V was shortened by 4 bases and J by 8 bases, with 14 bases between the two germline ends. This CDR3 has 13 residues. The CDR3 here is CASSTRTAAGYTF. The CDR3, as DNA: TGTGCCAGTAGTACCCGGACGGCCGCGGGCTACACCTTC.

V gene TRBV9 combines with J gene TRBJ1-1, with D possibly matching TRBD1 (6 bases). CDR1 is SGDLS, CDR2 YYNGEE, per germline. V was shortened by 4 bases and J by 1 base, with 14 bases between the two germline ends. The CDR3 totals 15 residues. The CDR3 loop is CASSPEPQGNTEAFF. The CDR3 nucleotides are TGTGCCAGCAGCCCCGAACCACAGGGGAACACTGAAGCTTTCTTT.